These 26 T cell receptor beta chains originate from one sample sequenced in a study of cytomegalovirus exposure and HLA in healthy donors. Produced via immunoSEQ multiplex PCR; TCRdb's table is partial and in-frame only. The table has around 230,000 clones, around 86% seen once. Sequencing was performed on PBMCs. The source is a young woman in good health and CMV-seropositive.

This sequence joins TRBV5-4 and TRBJ2-7; 8 bases are shared with TRBD1. With V trimmed by 5 bases and J by 0 bases, 7 bases remained unmatched. Germline CDR1 is SGHNT and CDR2 is YYREEE (reference sequence). The CDR3 is 15 amino acids. In nucleotides, the CDR3 is TGTGCCAGCAGAAAAGACAGGGGCGCCTCCTACGAGCAGTACTTC. Translation: CASRKDRGASYEQYF.

The CDR3 nucleotides are TGTGCCAGCGCGGCCGGGTTGGCAATAAATGAGCAGTTCTTC. Protein sequence: CASAAGLAINEQFF. The chain links TRBV2 to TRBJ2-1; no firm D call. V lost 8 bases and J lost 7, with 18 bases in between. CDR3 size: 14 residues. CDR1 is SNHLY and CDR2 is FYNNEI in the germline V gene.

This chain uses TRBV11-2 with TRBJ1-3; D is undetermined. Trimming took off 3 bases at V and 0 bases at J, with 18 bases between the two ends. The germline V gene encodes CDR1 SGHAT and CDR2 FQNNGV. The CDR3 extends over 18 amino acids. Here the CDR3 reads CASSFQNLPRVSGNTIYF. The CDR3 DNA is TGTGCCAGCAGCTTCCAGAATTTACCCCGGGTCTCTGGAAACACCATATATTTT.

CDR3 DNA sequence: TGCGCCAGCAGCCATAGGACGGGACTACTTTACTCCTACGAGCAGTACTTC. It encodes CASSHRTGLLYSYEQYF. V and J are TRBV4-1 and TRBJ2-7; 7 bases are shared with TRBD2. The V gene's germline CDR1 is MGHRA and CDR2 YSYEKL. This CDR3 spans 17 amino acids. V gave up 3 bases and J gave up 0 bases; unmatched junction bases: 11.

In DNA, the CDR3 is TGCAGTGCCCTTAGCACAGATACGCAGTATTTT. This encodes CSALSTDTQYF. The chain couples TRBV20-1 to TRBJ2-3; D is undetermined. The CDR3 is 11 amino acids. The germline V gene encodes CDR1 DFQATT and CDR2 SNEGSKA (reference sequence). The V end lost 6 bases, the J end lost 0 bases, and 4 bases lay between the germline ends.

In this sample, this clone turned up once. Here the CDR3 DNA reads TGTGCCAGCAGCCCAAATCCCCAGATATCGTTCTACGAGCAGTACTTC. Its protein product is CASSPNPQISFYEQYF. The rearrangement uses TRBV9 and TRBJ2-7; D remains unclear. The germline gives CDR1 SGDLS, CDR2 YYNGEE. The germline V and J ends were trimmed by 4 bases and 3 bases, with 20 bases remaining between them. The CDR3 length is 16 residues.

The J gene is TRBJ2-7, the V gene TRBV15, with D possibly being TRBD1 (5 bases). Trimming took 3 bases from V and 3 from J, leaving 12 bases between them. This CDR3 is built from 14 residues. The germline CDR1 and CDR2 sequences are LNHNV and YYDKDF (reference sequence). CDR3 protein: CATSSRVKFYEQYF. The CDR3 DNA is TGTGCCACCAGCAGCAGGGTAAAATTCTACGAGCAGTACTTC.

CDR3: CASSVTTSREQFF. The CDR3 nucleotides read TGTGCCAGCAGCGTCACTACCTCGCGGGAGCAGTTCTTC. The gene calls are TRBV9 and TRBJ2-1; D remains unclear. Trimming cost V 2 bases and J 10 bases, with 13 bases left between them. Per germline, CDR1 SGDLS and CDR2 YYNGEE. This CDR3 is built from 13 residues.

The chain couples TRBV10-2 to TRBJ2-1, with 9 bases matching TRBD1. In germline, CDR1 is WSHSY, CDR2 SAAADI. The V gene end was trimmed by 2 bases and the J gene end by 7 bases; junction bases not matched to a gene: 3. This CDR3 is 14 amino acids long. This CDR3 reads CASSEMGQGNEQFF. The CDR3, as DNA: TGCGCCAGCAGTGAGATGGGACAGGGTAATGAGCAGTTCTTC.

V gene TRBV11-2 combines with J gene TRBJ1-2; D might be TRBD1 (6 bases). Trimming removed 1 base at V and 10 bases at J, with 13 bases between. The CDR3 extends over 13 amino acids. Germline lookup yields CDR1 SGHAT and CDR2 FQNNGV. The CDR3 loop is CASSLARTALYTF. CDR3 DNA: TGTGCCAGCAGCTTAGCCCGGACAGCCCTCTACACCTTC.

The chain links TRBV5-6 to TRBJ2-1; possibly TRBD2 for D (6 bases). The germline V gene has CDR1 SGHDT and CDR2 YYEEEE. V dropped 2 bases and J dropped 8 bases, with 17 bases sitting between them. This CDR3 is 15 amino acids long. CDR3 amino acids: CASSFGREWGDEQFF. CDR3 nucleotides: TGTGCCAGCAGCTTCGGACGGGAGTGGGGGGATGAGCAGTTCTTC. Full variable domain (missing parts from reference TRBV5-6 and TRBJ2-1): DAGVTQSPTHLIKTRGQQVTLRCSPKSGHDTVSWYQQALGQGPQFIFQYYEEEERQRGNFPDRFSGHQFPNYSSELNVNALLLGDSALYLCASSFGREWGDEQFFGPGTRLTVL.

This clone was found a few times. This chain joins TRBV11-2 and TRBJ2-7; D is unresolved. Germline CDR1 SGHAT, CDR2 FQNNGV. The length of the CDR3 is 11 residues. The V end was cut by 2 bases, the J end by 6 bases, with 5 bases between. DNA for the CDR3: TGTGCCAGCAGCTTACACATCGAGCAGTACTTC. This translates into CASSLHIEQYF.

The chain links TRBV10-3 to TRBJ1-1, with 10 nucleotides matching TRBD1. Germline CDR1 and CDR2: ENHRY and SYGVKD. The trim removed 3 bases at V and 3 bases at J, leaving 1 base unmatched. This CDR3 spans 14 amino acids. CDR3 in DNA: TGTGCCATCAGTGAAGACAGGGGGCACACTGAAGCTTTCTTT. Translated: CAISEDRGHTEAFF.

V and J are TRBV19 and TRBJ1-2; 8 bases fit TRBD1. The trim removed 3 bases at V and 10 bases at J, leaving 4 bases unmatched. CDR1 is LNHDA, CDR2 SQIVND, per germline (reference sequence). The CDR3 has 12 residues. CDR3 bases: TGTGCCAGTAGTATGAGACAGGGGCACTACACCTTC. As protein: CASSMRQGHYTF.

CDR3 sequence (DNA): TGTGCCAGCAGTTACAGGGGAATCGGCTCCTACAATGAGCAGTTCTTC. Translated, it gives CASSYRGIGSYNEQFF. V and J are TRBV6-5 and TRBJ2-1; TRBD1 might be the D (5 bases). Germline CDR1 and CDR2: MNHEY and SVGAGI. The V gene lost 2 bases and the J gene lost 0 bases, with 11 bases spanning the gap. The CDR3 consists of 16 residues.

The rearrangement links TRBV19 to TRBJ1-5; tentative D call: TRBD1 (6 bases). The CDR3 runs 13 residues. Germline values: CDR1 LNHDA, CDR2 SQIVND (reference sequence). V was clipped by 6 bases and J by 7 bases, with 13 bases between them. Here the CDR3 reads CASSPTGLQPQHF. The CDR3 DNA follows: TGTGCCAGTAGCCCCACAGGGCTCCAGCCCCAGCATTTT.

The chain uses TRBV28 and TRBJ1-1, with D perhaps TRBD1 (5 bases). This CDR3 spans 12 amino acids. Germline V CDR1 and CDR2: MDHEN, SYDVKM. V dropped 8 bases and J dropped 4 bases, with 11 bases sitting between them. The CDR3 loop is CASGWGGTEAFF. In DNA, the CDR3 is TGTGCCAGCGGATGGGGGGGCACTGAAGCTTTCTTT.

This clone was recorded once. V usage is TRBV27 and J usage is TRBJ2-1; TRBD2 matches at 7 bases. With V trimmed by 3 bases and J by 10 bases, 21 bases remained unmatched. CDR1 MNHEY and CDR2 SMNVEV come from the germline V gene (reference sequence). The CDR3 has 18 amino acids. CDR3 in DNA: TGTGCCAGCAGTTTTAGTGGGAGAAACAGCGGGACGAGGGAGGAGCAGTTCTTC. Translated, it gives CASSFSGRNSGTREEQFF.

This chain joins TRBV9 and TRBJ1-1, with D possibly TRBD1 on 5 matching bases. From germline, CDR1 is SGDLS and CDR2 YYNGEE. This CDR3 has 14 residues. V gave up 1 base and J gave up 5 bases, with 12 bases separating them. CDR3: CASSVRLGGTEAFF. The CDR3 nucleotides are TGTGCCAGCAGCGTACGCCTGGGGGGTACTGAAGCTTTCTTT.

The gene calls are TRBV6-6 and TRBJ2-1, with 12 nucleotides matching TRBD2. CDR3 length: 16 amino acids. Per the germline V gene, CDR1 is MNHNY and CDR2 is SVGAGI (reference sequence). J lost 10 bases, V lost 4 bases, and 11 bases had no gene match. CDR3 protein: CASSSASGRALGEQFF. The CDR3 DNA follows: TGTGCCAGCAGTTCAGCTAGCGGGAGGGCCTTGGGGGAGCAGTTCTTC.

The chain employs TRBV4-1 and TRBJ2-3; D might be TRBD2 (7 bases). The ends were cut back, 5 bases at V and 4 bases at J, with 13 bases in the middle. The CDR3 has 14 residues. CDR1 is MGHRA, CDR2 YSYEKL, per germline. CDR3 in amino acids: CASSGRGGADTQYF. The CDR3 nucleotides read TGCGCCAGCAGCGGACGAGGGGGGGCAGATACGCAGTATTTT.

The CDR3 is CASSDRWGQGNTEAFF. In DNA, the CDR3 is TGCGCCAGCAGCGACCGTTGGGGACAGGGGAACACTGAAGCTTTCTTT. The chain carries TRBV5-1 and TRBJ1-1; 9 bases align to TRBD1. Looked up from germline, CDR1 is SGHRS and CDR2 is YFSETQ. The V and J ends lost 4 bases and 1 base, in that order; junction bases with no gene match: 8. The CDR3 runs 16 residues.

This clone was counted at least ten times. The V call is TRBV28, the J call TRBJ1-2, with a weak D call TRBD1 (5 bases). The CDR3 extends over 15 amino acids. V was shortened by 4 bases and J by 4 bases, with 16 bases between the two germline ends. The germline V gene encodes CDR1 MDHEN and CDR2 SYDVKM. CDR3 sequence: CASSSPWGGVYGYTF. CDR3 in DNA: TGTGCCAGCAGTTCCCCCTGGGGGGGGGTCTATGGCTACACCTTC.

The chain links TRBV4-1 to TRBJ2-3, with 10 bases fitting TRBD2. From germline, CDR1 is MGHRA and CDR2 YSYEKL. CDR3 length equals 14 residues. With V trimmed by 6 bases and J by 6 bases, 6 bases remained unmatched. The CDR3 DNA reads TGCGCCAGCAGAGAGGGACTAGCGTTGGATACGCAGTATTTT. Translated, it gives CASREGLALDTQYF.

The chain links TRBV5-6 to TRBJ2-7; D gene unclear. Trimming cost V 4 bases and J 5 bases, with 7 bases left between them. Germline V lookup: CDR1 SGHDT, CDR2 YYEEEE. The CDR3 is 11 residues long. The CDR3 protein is CASSTADEQYF. Here the CDR3 DNA reads TGTGCCAGCAGCACCGCAGACGAGCAGTACTTC.

The chain couples TRBV5-1 to TRBJ2-7; tentative D call: TRBD2 (6 bases). This CDR3 has 14 residues. V lost 0 bases and J lost 5, with 12 bases in between. Germline V CDR1 and CDR2: SGHRS, YFSETQ. DNA of the CDR3: TGCGCCAGCAGCTTGGCGCGGGAAGGTGACGAGCAGTACTTC. Translating gives CASSLAREGDEQYF.